This is a list of T cell receptor beta chains from one sample in a study of T cells in Graves' hyperthyroidism and ophthalmopathy. Each CDR3 protein gets one entry after TCRdb re-called the multiplex PCR reads with MiXCR. The sample has around 520,000 distinct CDR3 sequences, 24% seen once. The sample comprised blood. These receptors came from a woman aged 25 to 39 with Graves' ophthalmopathy. CDR3s include the opening cysteine and the closing phenylalanine or tryptophan. The D gene is left open where the match is weak. Rows give clone size only sometimes, using once, few, many, or a class for an expanded clone.

-	many	TRBV6-1	TRBJ2-7	TGTGCCAGCAGTCAACCGACCCCATCCTACGAGCAGTACTTC	CASSQPTPSYEQYF
TRBD1	-	TRBV29-1	TRBJ2-2	TGCAGCGTTTCGACAGGGCGCACCGGGGAGCTGTTTTTT	CSVSTGRTGELFF
-	many	TRBV4-3	TRBJ2-6	TGCGCCAGCAGCCAAGATGGGCAGTCCGCTGGGGCCAACGTCCTGACTTTC	CASSQDGQSAGANVLTF
TRBD1	many	TRBV6-2/TRBV6-3	TRBJ2-7	TGTGCCAGCAGTTACTCGACAGGGCCCCCCTACGAGCAGTACTTC	CASSYSTGPPYEQYF
-	-	TRBV6-1	TRBJ2-2	TGTGCCAGCAGTGCCAGACGGCGGGACACCGGGGAGCTGTTTTTT	CASSARRRDTGELFF
-	many	TRBV11-2	TRBJ1-2	TGTGCCAGCAGAGGTGGGATCGGAGTGACTTCGGATGGCTACACCTTC	CASRGGIGVTSDGYTF
-	many	TRBV6-5	TRBJ1-1	TGTGCCAGCAGTATACAGGGATACACTGAAGCTTTCTTT	CASSIQGYTEAFF
-	many	TRBV12-3/TRBV12-4	TRBJ1-1	TGTGCCAGCAGTTTAGAAGGGGAAGCTTTCTTT	CASSLEGEAFF
TRBD2	few	TRBV4-1	TRBJ2-1	TGCGCCAGCGGGACGTGGACTAGCGAGCATGAGCAGTTCTTC	CASGTWTSEHEQFF
-	many	TRBV19	TRBJ1-5	TGTGCCAGTTTAGACCGACCCGGGTCCAGCAATCAGCCCCAGCATTTT	CASLDRPGSSNQPQHF
-	few	TRBV2	TRBJ1-2	TGTGCCAGCAGTGATCACAGACCCTATGGCTACACCTTC	CASSDHRPYGYTF
-	-	TRBV6-5	TRBJ1-2	TGTGCCAGCAGTTACGGGGCTGGTGGCTACACCTTC	CASSYGAGGYTF
-	many	TRBV12-3/TRBV12-4	TRBJ1-2	TGTGCCAGCACAGGGACGGGCTATGGCTACACCTTC	CASTGTGYGYTF
TRBD1	many	TRBV11-1	TRBJ2-7	TGTGCCAGCAGCCTCCCTAACCTCGGACAGGGTAGCTACGAGCAGTACTTC	CASSLPNLGQGSYEQYF
-	-	TRBV15	TRBJ1-2	TGTGCCACCAGCAGGGACTCAGTAGATGGCTACACCTTC	CATSRDSVDGYTF
-	few	TRBV30	TRBJ2-7	TGTGCCTGGAGTGACAGGGTTGGCGAGCAGTACTTC	CAWSDRVGEQYF
-	few	TRBV6-2/TRBV6-3	TRBJ2-1	TGTGCCAGCAGTTGGGACAACTCCTACAATGAGCAGTTCTTC	CASSWDNSYNEQFF
-	many	TRBV28	TRBJ2-7	TGTGCCAGCAGTTTAGGAGGGGCGGAAAGCTACGAGCAGTACTTC	CASSLGGAESYEQYF
TRBD1	many	TRBV2	TRBJ2-5	TGTGCCACCTCAGGACAGGGGGCTTTGCAGACCCAGTACTTC	CATSGQGALQTQYF
TRBD1	many	TRBV5-1	TRBJ1-2	TGCGCCAGCAGCGCAGGACAGGGGACCTATGGCTACACCTTC	CASSAGQGTYGYTF
TRBD1	many	TRBV29-1	TRBJ2-4	TGCAGCAGACCGGGACAGGGGGAGGCCAAAAACATTCAGTACTTC	CSRPGQGEAKNIQYF
TRBD2	-	TRBV9	TRBJ2-5	TGTGCCAGCAGCGTAGGTGGGAGCGGGGCGTACCAAGAGACCCAGTACTTC	CASSVGGSGAYQETQYF
TRBD1	-	TRBV28	TRBJ2-5	TGTGCCAGCAGTTATTCGACAGGGAGCATGGAGACCCAGTACTTC	CASSYSTGSMETQYF
TRBD1	many	TRBV15	TRBJ1-5	TGTGCCCGCCGAGGGACAGGTAGCAATCAGCCCCAGCATTTT	CARRGTGSNQPQHF
-	many	TRBV7-8	TRBJ2-5	TGTGCCAGCAGCTCGGAGTTAAGGGTCGGTGAGACCCAGTACTTC	CASSSELRVGETQYF
-	many	TRBV7-2	TRBJ1-1	TGTGCCAGCAGCTTAGGTATCGGGCAAGGTATAAGAGCTTTCTTT	CASSLGIGQGIRAFF
TRBD1	many	TRBV20-1	TRBJ1-2	TGCAGTGCTAGGGACAGGACCGTAGCTAACTATGGCTACACCTTC	CSARDRTVANYGYTF
-	many	TRBV7-2	TRBJ1-2	TGTGCCAGCACCCCGTCACCTAACTATGGCTACACCTTC	CASTPSPNYGYTF
TRBD1	many	TRBV5-1	TRBJ2-5	TGCGCCAGCAGCTTGGCCCGGGACAGGGCGGAGACCCAGTACTTC	CASSLARDRAETQYF
-	few	TRBV12-3/TRBV12-4	TRBJ1-5	TGTGCCAGCAGTCCCCCCGGGCAGTTCAATCAGCCCCAGCATTTT	CASSPPGQFNQPQHF
-	few	TRBV5-1	TRBJ1-1	TGCGCCAGCAGCTCAACGGCGGGTAACACTGAAGCTTTCTTT	CASSSTAGNTEAFF
-	many	TRBV5-5	TRBJ2-7	TGTGCCAGCAGCTTGAGTCAGGGGACGACCTACGAGCAGTACTTC	CASSLSQGTTYEQYF
-	few	TRBV6-1	TRBJ1-5	TGTGCCAGCCAGATGAGAGGAGGGGCTGGCCAGCCCCAGCATTTT	CASQMRGGAGQPQHF
-	few	TRBV6-1	TRBJ1-5	TGTGCCAGCAGTGTAGGTGGTGGTGGTGTTCAGCCCCAGCATTTT	CASSVGGGGVQPQHF
TRBD2	-	TRBV6-5	TRBJ2-7	TGTGCCAGCAGTTACAGCTCGGGGGGAAGCGAGCAGTACTTC	CASSYSSGGSEQYF
TRBD2	-	TRBV6-2/TRBV6-3	TRBJ2-5	TGTGCCAGCAGTGCGGGACTACCCCAAGAGACCCAGTACTTC	CASSAGLPQETQYF
TRBD1	many	TRBV7-2	TRBJ1-1	TGTGCCAGCAGCTCCCAGACAGGGTTGAACACTGAAGCTTTCTTT	CASSSQTGLNTEAFF
-	-	TRBV24-1	TRBJ1-5	TGTGCCACCAGTGGCCAGGGAGGTCACAATCAGCCCCAGCATTTT	CATSGQGGHNQPQHF
-	-	TRBV20-1	TRBJ1-1	TGCAGTGCTAGACCCACAGGGAGGGAAACTGAAGCTTTCTTT	CSARPTGRETEAFF
-	many	TRBV20-1	TRBJ1-5	TGCAGTGCTAGAGGGGGGGCTGTCAATCAGCCCCAGCATTTT	CSARGGAVNQPQHF
TRBD1	many	TRBV6-5	TRBJ2-7	TGTGCCAGCAGGTCCGGGACAGGGGTCAACGAGCAGTACTTC	CASRSGTGVNEQYF
TRBD1	-	TRBV7-2	TRBJ1-2	TGTGCCAGCAGCTTAGCCCCTGGGACAGGGTCGTGGGGCTACACCTTC	CASSLAPGTGSWGYTF
-	-	TRBV24-1	TRBJ2-3	TGTGCCACCTCGCAGGAGAGCACAGATACGCAGTATTTT	CATSQESTDTQYF
TRBD1	-	TRBV11-1	TRBJ2-7	TGTGCCAGCAGCTTAGCTTCGGACAGGGGCCCTCCTGGCGAGCAGTACTTC	CASSLASDRGPPGEQYF
-	-	TRBV12-3/TRBV12-4	TRBJ1-2	TGTGCCAGCAGTTTGGATCATAAATACTATGGCTACACCTTC	CASSLDHKYYGYTF
-	-	TRBV19	TRBJ1-1	TGTGCCGGTAGTGGATCCGGGACACTGAACACTGAAGCTTTCTTT	CAGSGSGTLNTEAFF
-	-	TRBV10-3	TRBJ1-2	TGTGCCATCAGTAAGAAGGGCAAGGCTAACTATGGCTACACCTTC	CAISKKGKANYGYTF